The 23 T cell receptor beta chains below all came from one sample that was sequenced in a study of human T cells and chemical hapten exposure. Described time point: patch test 3, about 24 weeks after DPC sensitization. Treatment indicated: therapeutic diphenylcyclopropenone sensitization with weekly scalp DPC. TCRdb re-derived calls from the RACE reads in MiXCR, one entry per CDR3 protein. The data show 25,000 to 35,000 distinct CDR3 sequences, 5% to 6% seen once. This sample comprised whole blood, obtained in connection with sensitization to the hapten diphenylcyclopropenone (DPC). The source of these receptors is a man aged 25-45 years with alopecia areata. Some clones in this sample may be carry-over from other donors' samples.

The sample holds many counts of this clonotype. The chain carries TRBV6-5 and TRBJ2-1, with D maybe TRBD1 (5 bases). This CDR3 region has 15 residues. Germline V gene sequence: CDR1 MNHEY, CDR2 SVGAGI. The germline V and J ends were trimmed by 8 bases and 4 bases, with 18 bases remaining between them. In nucleotides, the CDR3 is TGTGCCAGCCGCATTACCCTGACAGCTTACAATGAGCAGTTCTTC. This sequence encodes CASRITLTAYNEQFF.

This clonotype occurred many times. CDR3 sequence (DNA): TGTGCCAGCAGCGGGGGACTAGCGGGGGAGCAGTTCTTC. Translated, it gives CASSGGLAGEQFF. This rearrangement joins TRBV12-3 or TRBV12-4 to TRBJ2-1; 13 bases fit TRBD2. This CDR3 is built from 13 residues. Losses at the gene ends were 6 bases for V and 10 bases for J; bases not matched to a gene: 3.

This clonotype was observed many times. The chain employs TRBV2 and TRBJ1-5; 9 bases map to TRBD1. The CDR3 length is 14 residues. Germline lookup yields CDR1 SNHLY and CDR2 FYNNEI. Losses at the gene ends were 8 bases for V and 7 bases for J; bases not matched to a gene: 9. CDR3 bases: TGTGCCAGCGAAGGGACAGGGAGAGGGCAGCCCCAGCATTTT. It specifies CASEGTGRGQPQHF.

This clonotype was seen ten or more times. The chain uses TRBV28 and TRBJ1-6; 11 nucleotides agree with TRBD1. This CDR3 is 16 amino acids long. Germline CDR1 MDHEN, CDR2 SYDVKM. V lost 8 bases and J lost 6; bases outside the gene matches: 9. DNA for the CDR3: TGTGCCAGCGATACGGGACAGGGGGTTATTAATTCACCCCTCCACTTT. Protein sequence: CASDTGQGVINSPLHF. Based on the CDR3 plus reference TRBV28 and TRBJ1-6, the full variable domain is DVKVTQSSRYLVKRTGEKVFLECVQDMDHENMFWYRQDPGLGLRLIYFSYDVKMKEKGDIPEGYSVSREKKERFSLILESASTNQTSMYLCASDTGQGVINSPLHFGNGTRLTVT.

This clonotype was recorded many times. The rearrangement links TRBV7-9 to TRBJ1-1; tentative D call: TRBD1 (6 bases). This CDR3 is built from 16 residues. Deletions cut 4 bases from V and 3 bases from J, with 18 bases between. Germline V gene lookup returns CDR1 SEHNR and CDR2 FQNEAQ (reference sequence). The CDR3 DNA is TGTGCCAGCAGCTACCCAGCGGGGGGCTTGGACACTGAAGCTTTCTTT. It is translated as CASSYPAGGLDTEAFF.

In regard to this clonotype: This could be a read error, since a much larger clone is one nucleotide away. The J gene is TRBJ2-3, the V gene TRBV7-8, with 8 positions matching TRBD1. The CDR3 totals 17 residues. Germline-derived CDR1 and CDR2 are SGHVS and FQNEAQ. J was trimmed by 1 base and V by 1 base; bases with no gene match: 7. Here the CDR3 DNA reads TGTGCCAGCAGCTTAGTGACCCAGGGGGCTGGCACAGATACGCAGTATTTT. This translates into CASSLVTQGAGTDTQYF.

This clonotype was seen repeatedly, ten times or more. The CDR3 nucleotides read TGTGCCAGCAGCTCTATTCCAAGACTTTCAGGCTCCTACGAGCAGTACTTC. Protein: CASSSIPRLSGSYEQYF. The genes are TRBV7-9 and TRBJ2-7; D remains ambiguous. V lost 4 bases and J 0 bases, leaving 19 bases between the germline ends. The CDR3 has 17 residues. The germline CDR1 and CDR2 sequences are SEHNR and FQNEAQ (reference sequence).

This clonotype was observed a handful of times. The V and J genes are TRBV7-9 and TRBJ2-1; 8 bases are shared with TRBD1. The CDR3 totals 14 residues. Per the germline V gene, CDR1 is SEHNR and CDR2 is FQNEAQ (reference sequence). V gave up 4 bases and J gave up 8 bases; unmatched junction bases: 7. DNA for the CDR3: TGTGCCAGCAGCTGGGGACAGGCCAGAGATGAGCAGTTCTTC. Encoded protein: CASSWGQARDEQFF.

This clonotype appeared many times. The chain uses TRBV24-1 and TRBJ2-1; possible D gene TRBD1, 6 bases. V lost 3 bases and J 8 bases, leaving 13 bases between the germline ends. From germline, CDR1 is KGHDR and CDR2 SFDVKD. This CDR3 has 14 residues. The CDR3 nucleotides are TGTGCCACCAGTGATCAGGGGCGCAACGATGAGCAGTTCTTC. As protein: CATSDQGRNDEQFF.

This clonotype was seen ten or more times. V usage is TRBV6-5 and J usage is TRBJ1-6; D ambiguous. V lost 2 bases and J lost 2, with 4 bases in between. The CDR3 spans 14 residues. Germline V gene lookup returns CDR1 MNHEY and CDR2 SVGAGI. The DNA of the CDR3 is TGTGCCAGCAGTTACGAAACCTATAATTCACCCCTCCACTTT. Its translation: CASSYETYNSPLHF.

This clonotype was seen repeatedly, ten times or more. This chain connects TRBV29-1 to TRBJ2-2, with TRBD2 matching over 13 bases. CDR1 SQVTM and CDR2 ANQGSEA come from the germline V gene. Trimming at V came to 5 bases and at J to 6 bases, leaving 9 bases not matched to a gene. The CDR3 covers 16 residues. The CDR3 protein is CSVTSGRARTPGELFF. The CDR3 DNA sequence: TGCAGCGTTACTAGCGGGAGGGCCCGGACTCCCGGGGAGCTGTTTTTT.

This clonotype was seen only a few times. This chain links TRBV6-2 or TRBV6-3 with TRBJ2-5; the match to TRBD1 covers 7 bases. CDR3 length: 15 residues. CDR1 is MNHEY and CDR2 is SVGEGT in the germline V gene. Germline trimming cut 8 bases from V and 2 bases from J; bases unmatched to any gene: 11. This CDR3 reads CASSPLRDSQETQYF. The CDR3 DNA is TGTGCCAGCTCGCCCCTCCGGGACAGTCAAGAGACCCAGTACTTC.

This clonotype was recorded many times. The chain joins TRBV11-2 to TRBJ2-3; TRBD2 matches 10 bases. Trimming removed 4 bases from V and 7 bases from J; junction bases left unmatched: 14. The CDR3 extends over 17 amino acids. CDR1 is SGHAT and CDR2 is FQNNGV in the germline V gene. The CDR3 DNA reads TGTGCCAGCAGCTATATCCTCCTAGCGGGAGCTCCCCATACGCAGTATTTT. Amino acid sequence: CASSYILLAGAPHTQYF. Full variable domain (outside the CDR3, taken from reference TRBV11-2 and TRBJ2-3): EAGVAQSPRYKIIEKRQSVAFWCNPISGHATLYWYQQILGQGPKLLIQFQNNGVVDDSQLPKDRFSAERLKGVDSTLKIQPAKLEDSAVYLCASSYILLAGAPHTQYFGPGTRLTVL.

This clonotype occurred many times. The V call is TRBV5-5, the J call TRBJ1-1, with a possible D match to TRBD1 (5 bases). The CDR3 contains 14 residues. Trimming shortened V by 1 base and J by 2 bases, and 9 bases separated the two germline ends. Germline V gives CDR1 SGHKS, CDR2 YYEKEE (reference sequence). As DNA, the CDR3 is TGTGCCAGCAGCTTGTGGGGGAGCAACACTGAAGCTTTCTTT. Translation: CASSLWGSNTEAFF. Combining the CDR3 with reference TRBV5-5 and TRBJ1-1 gives the whole variable domain DAGVTQSPTHLIKTRGQQVTLRCSPISGHKSVSWYQQVLGQGPQFIFQYYEKEERGRGNFPDRFSARQFPNYSSELNVNALLLGDSALYLCASSLWGSNTEAFFGQGTRLTVV.

Only a few counts were recorded for this clonotype. V and J are TRBV27 and TRBJ2-7; D is possibly TRBD2 (5 bases). V lost 3 bases, J lost 3 bases, and 33 bases lay in between. The germline gives CDR1 MNHEY, CDR2 SMNVEV (reference sequence). CDR3 length: 21 residues. The CDR3 loop is CASSFSSPLVGSAAVGYEQYF. In nucleotides, the CDR3 is TGTGCCAGCAGTTTCTCTAGTCCGTTGGTAGGGTCAGCGGCTGTGGGCTACGAGCAGTACTTC.

This clonotype came up a few times. This chain uses TRBV12-3 or TRBV12-4 with TRBJ2-1; D possibly corresponds to TRBD2 (6 bases). Trimming took 0 bases from V and 6 from J, leaving 12 bases between them. The CDR3 loop spans 15 amino acids. CDR3 amino acids: CASSLARAGPNEQFF. The CDR3, as DNA: TGTGCCAGCAGTTTAGCGCGGGCGGGACCCAATGAGCAGTTCTTC.

This clonotype showed up many times. This rearrangement joins TRBV7-2 to TRBJ2-3; D is unclear. The CDR3 spans 16 residues. The germline V and J ends were trimmed by 5 bases and 3 bases, with 18 bases remaining between them. Germline V CDR1 and CDR2: SGHTA, FQGNSA. CDR3 nucleotide sequence: TGTGCCAGCAGCGCCCCGGCGCAGTTCGGGACAGATACGCAGTATTTT. Its protein product is CASSAPAQFGTDTQYF.

This clonotype was found many times. The CDR3 sequence is CAWSRTGLRTGELFF. In nucleotides, the CDR3 is TGTGCCTGGAGCCGGACAGGGCTGCGTACCGGGGAGCTGTTTTTT. The chain joins TRBV30 to TRBJ2-2; 8 nucleotides match TRBD1. Germline-derived CDR1 and CDR2 are GTSNPN and SVGIG (reference sequence). Germline trimming cut 3 bases from V and 5 bases from J; bases unmatched to any gene: 8. The CDR3 length is 15 residues.

This clonotype appeared many times. The genes are TRBV6-2 or TRBV6-3 and TRBJ2-1; 12 bases align to TRBD2. Germline lookup yields CDR1 MNHEY and CDR2 SVGEGT. Trimming removed 5 bases from V and 9 bases from J; junction bases left unmatched: 8. The CDR3 runs to 15 residues. The CDR3 protein is CASSHRLAGAAEQFF. The CDR3 bases are TGTGCCAGCAGTCACCGACTAGCGGGAGCGGCTGAGCAGTTCTTC.

This clonotype was observed at least ten times. The V gene is TRBV29-1, the J gene TRBJ1-2; 8 bases fit TRBD1. J gave up 8 bases and V 5 bases, and 10 bases lay outside the gene matches. CDR1 SQVTM and CDR2 ANQGSEA come from the germline V gene. There are 13 residues in the CDR3. The CDR3 region has the DNA TGCAGCGTTCGGGGGGGACAGGACCCGGGCTACACCTTC. Amino acid sequence: CSVRGGQDPGYTF.

Ten or more counts support this clonotype. V is TRBV6-6 and J is TRBJ2-3; TRBD2 matches at 7 bases. V dropped 10 bases and J dropped 2; count of bases not matched to a gene: 12. There are 15 residues in the CDR3. Germline CDR1 reads MNHNY; CDR2 reads SVGAGI (reference sequence). CDR3 sequence (DNA): TGTGCCACTCAGGTCCGGGGGGACCTCACAGATACGCAGTATTTT. It encodes CATQVRGDLTDTQYF.

This clonotype was recorded many times. The V gene is TRBV27, the J gene TRBJ2-3; D may be TRBD1 (5 bases). V lost 4 bases, J lost 3 bases, and 11 bases lay in between. Germline CDR1 reads MNHEY; CDR2 reads SMNVEV (reference sequence). CDR3 length: 14 amino acids. CDR3 sequence reads: CASSSQGNTDTQYF. In nucleotides, the CDR3 is TGTGCCAGCAGTTCCCAGGGTAATACAGATACGCAGTATTTT.

The chain couples TRBV7-4 to TRBJ2-1; the D call may be TRBD1 or TRBD2 (6 bases each). In germline, CDR1 is SGHVT, CDR2 SQSDAQ. V lost 5 bases to trimming and J lost 7 bases, with 15 bases between them. This CDR3 region has 14 residues. CDR3 DNA sequence: TGTGCCAGCAGCCCGACCGGGGGCGGGAATGAGCAGTTCTTC. It is translated as CASSPTGGGNEQFF. The full variable domain, in which reference TRBV7-4 and TRBJ2-1 provide the parts outside the CDR3, is GAGVSQSPRYKVAKRGRDVALRCDSISGHVTLYWYRQTLGQGSEVLTYSQSDAQRDKSGRPSGRFSAERPERSVSTLKIQRTEQGDSAVYLCASSPTGGGNEQFFGPGTRLTVL.